The present T cell receptor beta chain was sequenced within a study of blood T cell repertoires in COVID-19. Study as a whole: Both acute and convalescent COVID-19 samples were obtained from the United States, Italy and Spain.

This clone was seen just once. How the authors handled the data: Amplified reference gene primers provided the basis for estimating nucleated cell counts. Sequencing used immunoSEQ multiplex PCR; TCRdb keeps in-frame clones, though not all of them. V and J calls and clone size follow that table, whereas D and trimming were derived from the DNA. The sample lists approximately 220,000 clones, 85% occurring once. With V trimmed by 0 bases and J by 4 bases, 11 bases remained unmatched. The CDR3 contains 17 residues. Germline CDR1 and CDR2: SGHRS and YFSETQ. The sequence was obtained from a man aged 50 or older who had recovered from COVID-19. The J gene is TRBJ2-3, the V gene TRBV5-1; 7 positions agree with TRBD2. The source material was peripheral blood. Here the CDR3 reads CASSLERAGALSDTQYF. The CDR3 nucleotides are TGCGCCAGCAGCTTGGAGCGGGCGGGAGCCCTCTCAGATACGCAGTATTTT.